This T cell receptor (beta chain) was sequenced for a study of T cells in Graves' hyperthyroidism and ophthalmopathy. Whole-study context: Any treatment followed the collection of peripheral blood at initial diagnosis.

Across 18 months, stable Graves' hyperthyroidism was marked by no progression to ophthalmopathy. The study based diagnoses on clinical symptoms, serum thyroxine and TRAb, thyroid ultrasound and orbital computed tomography. V was shortened by 5 bases and J by 7 bases, with 18 bases between the two germline ends. Germline loops: CDR1 GTSNPN, CDR2 SVGIG (reference sequence). The CDR3 totals 13 residues. Study findings and constraints: Expanded thyroid clonotypes (above 0.001) were mostly also found in blood.

Amplified TCR beta CDR3 regions came from RNA transcripts. HTBI primers were employed in a first-round RT-PCR of the TCR CDR3. TCRdb reprocessed the multiplex PCR reads with MiXCR, giving one entry per CDR3 protein. The sample holds approximately 710,000 distinct CDR3 sequences, roughly a sixth seen once. This clonotype occurred many times. Its antigen is undetermined. Sequenced sample: blood. This TCR derives from a man aged 50 or older with Graves' hyperthyroidism. The chain carries TRBV30 and TRBJ2-7; perhaps TRBD2 as D (7 bases). For the CDR3, the DNA is TGTGCCTGGGACTGGGGGGGGGCAAGAGAGCAGTACTTC. Translating gives CAWDWGGAREQYF.